The T cell receptor beta chain described here comes from a study of CD8+ T cells in alopecia areata. CDR3 size: 14 residues. Germline V gives CDR1 GTSNPN, CDR2 SVGIG (reference sequence). V was cut by 0 bases and J by 0 bases, with 5 bases left in between. Extracted from the samples, RNA was reverse transcribed into cDNA to serve as the sequencing template. TCRdb's table, derived via immunoSEQ multiplex PCR, lists solely in-frame clones and lacks some. The sample records 80,000 to 100,000 clones, around two fifths being singletons. The chain joins TRBV30 to TRBJ2-2; D is undetermined. The clonotype comes from a human donor with alopecia areata. Sequencing input: CD4+ T cells sorted from blood. The CDR3: CAWSVIANTGELFF. The DNA for the CDR3 is TGTGCCTGGAGTGTGATAGCGAACACCGGGGAGCTGTTTTTT.